This section outlines one T cell receptor beta chain sequence together with its context. What it binds is unknown. The source of the sample is a study of Graves' ophthalmopathy and Graves' hyperthyroidism. The study's findings and limits: A 13-signature model separated ophthalmopathy from stable hyperthyroidism, reaching around 88% sensitivity and under 82% specificity cross-validated.

The authors amplified TCR beta CDR3 regions from RNA transcripts. HTBI-primed RT-PCR formed the first round, and a multiplex PCR formed the second. TCRdb reanalysed the multiplex PCR reads using MiXCR and keeps one entry per CDR3 protein. The data show approximately 700,000 distinct CDR3 sequences, over 40% seen once. This receptor was identified in an adult man with Graves' ophthalmopathy. The sample was peripheral blood.

CDR3 sequence: CASSQELADLYEQYF. The CDR3 coding sequence is TGTGCCAGCAGCCAAGAACTAGCGGACCTCTACGAGCAGTACTTC. The rearrangement uses TRBV7-6 and TRBJ2-7; 8 positions match TRBD2. V shed 5 bases and J 3 bases; nucleotides not matched to a gene: 9. The V gene's germline CDR1 is SGHVS and CDR2 FNYEAQ. The CDR3 contains 15 residues.